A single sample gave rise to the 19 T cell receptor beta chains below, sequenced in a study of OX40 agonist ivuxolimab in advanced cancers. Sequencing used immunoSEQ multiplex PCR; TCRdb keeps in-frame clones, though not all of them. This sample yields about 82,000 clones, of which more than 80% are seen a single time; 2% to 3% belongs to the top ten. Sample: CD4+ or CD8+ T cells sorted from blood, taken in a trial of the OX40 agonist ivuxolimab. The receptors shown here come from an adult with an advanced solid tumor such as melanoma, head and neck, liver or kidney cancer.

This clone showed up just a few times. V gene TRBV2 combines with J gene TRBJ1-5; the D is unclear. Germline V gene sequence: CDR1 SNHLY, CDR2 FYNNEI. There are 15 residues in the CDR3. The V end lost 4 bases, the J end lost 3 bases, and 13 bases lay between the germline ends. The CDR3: CASSVTSGANQPQHF. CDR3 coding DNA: TGTGCCAGCAGTGTGACGAGCGGAGCCAATCAGCCCCAGCATTTT.

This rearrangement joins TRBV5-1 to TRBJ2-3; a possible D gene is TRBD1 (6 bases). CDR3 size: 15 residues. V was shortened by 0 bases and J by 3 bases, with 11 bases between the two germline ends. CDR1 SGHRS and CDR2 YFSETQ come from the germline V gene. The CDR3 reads CASSLGGQRTDTQYF. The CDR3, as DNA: TGCGCCAGCAGCTTGGGGGGGCAGAGGACAGATACGCAGTATTTT.

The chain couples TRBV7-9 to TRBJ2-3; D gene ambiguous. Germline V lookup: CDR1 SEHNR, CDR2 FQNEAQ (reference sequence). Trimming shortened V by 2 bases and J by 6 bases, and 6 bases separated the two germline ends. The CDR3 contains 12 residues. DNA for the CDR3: TGTGCCAGCAGCTTACAACTTGATACGCAGTATTTT. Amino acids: CASSLQLDTQYF.

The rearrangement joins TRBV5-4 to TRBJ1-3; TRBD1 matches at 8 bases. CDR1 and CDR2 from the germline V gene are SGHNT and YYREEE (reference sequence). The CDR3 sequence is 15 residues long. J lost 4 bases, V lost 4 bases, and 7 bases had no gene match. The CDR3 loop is CASSIARTGGNTIYF. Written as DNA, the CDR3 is TGTGCCAGCAGCATCGCACGGACAGGGGGAAACACCATATATTTT.

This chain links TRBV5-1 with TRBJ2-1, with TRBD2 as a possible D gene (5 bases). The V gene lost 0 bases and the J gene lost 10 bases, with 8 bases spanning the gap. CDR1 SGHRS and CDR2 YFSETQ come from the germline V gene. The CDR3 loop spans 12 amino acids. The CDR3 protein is CASSLVGSEQFF. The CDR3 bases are TGCGCCAGCAGCTTGGTGGGGAGCGAGCAGTTCTTC.

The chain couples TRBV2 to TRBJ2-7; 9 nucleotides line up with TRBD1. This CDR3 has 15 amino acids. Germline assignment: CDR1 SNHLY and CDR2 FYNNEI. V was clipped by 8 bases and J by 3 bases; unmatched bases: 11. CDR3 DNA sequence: TGTGCCAGCTGCGTCCAGGGGACAGGGCTCTACGAGCAGTACTTC. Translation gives CASCVQGTGLYEQYF. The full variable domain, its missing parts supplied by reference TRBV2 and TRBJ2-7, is EPEVTQTPSHQVTQMGQEVILRCVPISNHLYFYWYRQILGQKVEFLVSFYNNEISEKSEIFDDQFSVERPDGSNFTLKIRSTKLEDSAMYFCASCVQGTGLYEQYFGPGTRLTVT.

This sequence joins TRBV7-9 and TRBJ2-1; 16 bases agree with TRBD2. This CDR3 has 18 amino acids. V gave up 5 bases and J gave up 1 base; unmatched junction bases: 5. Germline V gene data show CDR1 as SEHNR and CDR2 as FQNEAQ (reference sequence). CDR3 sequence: CASSRGTSGGASYNEQFF. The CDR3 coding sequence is TGTGCCAGCAGCAGAGGGACTAGCGGGGGGGCATCCTACAATGAGCAGTTCTTC.

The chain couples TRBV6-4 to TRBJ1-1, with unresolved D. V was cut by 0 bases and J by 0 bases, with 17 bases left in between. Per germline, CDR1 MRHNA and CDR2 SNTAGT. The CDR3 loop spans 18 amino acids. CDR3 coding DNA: TGTGCCAGCAGTGACTCGGGTTGGTATTTAGCCATGAACACTGAAGCTTTCTTT. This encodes CASSDSGWYLAMNTEAFF.

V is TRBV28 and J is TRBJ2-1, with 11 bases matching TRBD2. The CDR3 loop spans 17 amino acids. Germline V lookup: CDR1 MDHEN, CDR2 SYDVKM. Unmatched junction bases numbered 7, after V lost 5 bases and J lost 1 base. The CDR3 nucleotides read TGTGCCAGCAGTCCCCGCCTAGCGGGGGGTTCCTACAATGAGCAGTTCTTC. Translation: CASSPRLAGGSYNEQFF.

CDR3 sequence (DNA): TGTGCCAGCAGGAGACCGCAGCCTCCGAACACTGAAGCTTTCTTT. Protein product: CASRRPQPPNTEAFF. V usage is TRBV6-6 and J usage is TRBJ1-1; no reliable D call. Looked up from germline, CDR1 is MNHNY and CDR2 is SVGAGI (reference sequence). V gave up 6 bases and J gave up 1 base, with 15 bases separating them. The CDR3 has 15 amino acids.

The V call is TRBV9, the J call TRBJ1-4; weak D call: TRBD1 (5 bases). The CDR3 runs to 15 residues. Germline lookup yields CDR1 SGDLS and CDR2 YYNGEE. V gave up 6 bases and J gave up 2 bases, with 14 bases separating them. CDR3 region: CASNYQGTTNEKLFF. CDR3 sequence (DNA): TGTGCCAGCAACTACCAAGGGACGACTAATGAAAAACTGTTTTTT.

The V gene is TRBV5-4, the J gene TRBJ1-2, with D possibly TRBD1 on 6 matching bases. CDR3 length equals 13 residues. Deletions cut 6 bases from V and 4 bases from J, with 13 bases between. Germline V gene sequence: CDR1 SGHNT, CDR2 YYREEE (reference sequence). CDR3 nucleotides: TGTGCCAGCACCCCACAGGGCTCCTATGGCTACACCTTC. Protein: CASTPQGSYGYTF.

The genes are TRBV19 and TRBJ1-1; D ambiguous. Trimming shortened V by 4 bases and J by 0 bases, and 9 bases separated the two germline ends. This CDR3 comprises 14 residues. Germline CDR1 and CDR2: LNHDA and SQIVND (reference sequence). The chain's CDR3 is CASSTIIMNTEAFF. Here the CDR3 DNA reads TGTGCCAGTAGTACCATAATAATGAACACTGAAGCTTTCTTT. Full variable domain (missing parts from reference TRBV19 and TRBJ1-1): DGGITQSPKYLFRKEGQNVTLSCEQNLNHDAMYWYRQDPGQGLRLIYYSQIVNDFQKGDIAEGYSVSREKKESFPLTVTSAQKNPTAFYLCASSTIIMNTEAFFGQGTRLTVV.

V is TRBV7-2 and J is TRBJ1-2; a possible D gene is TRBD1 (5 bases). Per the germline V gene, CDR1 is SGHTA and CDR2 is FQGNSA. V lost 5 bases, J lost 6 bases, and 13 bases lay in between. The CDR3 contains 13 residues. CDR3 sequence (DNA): TGTGCCAGCAGCCCAGGGCAGGGTCATGGCTACACCTTC. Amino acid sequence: CASSPGQGHGYTF. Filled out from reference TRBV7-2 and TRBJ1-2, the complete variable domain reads GAGVSQSPSNKVTEKGKDVELRCDPISGHTALYWYRQSLGQGLEFLIYFQGNSAPDKSGLPSDRFSAERTGGSVSTLTIQRTQQEDSAVYLCASSPGQGHGYTFGSGTRLTVV.

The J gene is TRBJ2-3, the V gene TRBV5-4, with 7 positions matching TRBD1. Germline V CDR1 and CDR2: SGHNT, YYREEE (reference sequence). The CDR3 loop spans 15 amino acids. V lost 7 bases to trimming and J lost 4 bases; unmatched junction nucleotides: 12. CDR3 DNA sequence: TGTGCCAGCGGTTACCGGGACAGTGCCGCAGATACGCAGTATTTT. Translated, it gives CASGYRDSAADTQYF.

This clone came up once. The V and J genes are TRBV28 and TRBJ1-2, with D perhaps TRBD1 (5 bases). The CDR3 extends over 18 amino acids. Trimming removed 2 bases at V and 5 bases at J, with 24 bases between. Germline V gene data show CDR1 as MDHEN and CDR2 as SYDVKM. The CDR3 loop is CASSLVGGVSQTTYGYTF. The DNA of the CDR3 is TGTGCCAGCAGTTTAGTTGGGGGGGTCTCACAGACTACGTATGGCTACACCTTC.

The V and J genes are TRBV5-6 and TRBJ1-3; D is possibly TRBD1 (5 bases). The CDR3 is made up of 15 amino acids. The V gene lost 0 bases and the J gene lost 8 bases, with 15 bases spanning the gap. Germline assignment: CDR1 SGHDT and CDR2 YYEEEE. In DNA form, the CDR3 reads TGTGCCAGCAGCTTGGGCGGGACGGGTTCCTACACCATATATTTT. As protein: CASSLGGTGSYTIYF.

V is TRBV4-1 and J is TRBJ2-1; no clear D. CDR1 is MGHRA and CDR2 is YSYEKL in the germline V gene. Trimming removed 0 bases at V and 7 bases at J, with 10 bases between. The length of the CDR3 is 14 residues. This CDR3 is CASSQEYGPNEQFF. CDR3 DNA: TGCGCCAGCAGCCAAGAATACGGCCCGAATGAGCAGTTCTTC.

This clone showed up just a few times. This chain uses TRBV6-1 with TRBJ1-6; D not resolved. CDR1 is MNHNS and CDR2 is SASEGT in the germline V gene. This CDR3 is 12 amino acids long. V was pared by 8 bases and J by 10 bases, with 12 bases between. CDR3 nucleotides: TGTGCCAGCGTGGAGGAAGGATCACCCCTCCACTTT. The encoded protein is CASVEEGSPLHF.